Shown below are 13 T cell receptor beta chains from a single sample sequenced in a study of OX40 agonist ivuxolimab in advanced cancers. Some clones are missing from TCRdb's copy, which holds only in-frame ones; the method was immunoSEQ multiplex PCR. The repertoire holds fewer than 100,000 clones, roughly 80% seen once, with around 0.44% in the top ten. The sequencing here drew on CD4+ or CD8+ T cells sorted from blood, taken in a trial of the OX40 agonist ivuxolimab. These receptor sequences come from an adult with an advanced solid tumor such as melanoma, head and neck, liver or kidney cancer.

J is TRBJ1-5 and V is TRBV15; D unclear. The CDR3 covers 13 residues. Between the trimmed V and J ends, which lost 4 bases and 4 bases, there was a span of 8 bases. Germline-derived CDR1 and CDR2 are LNHNV and YYDKDF (reference sequence). CDR3 loop: CATSMALNQPQHF. The CDR3 DNA is TGTGCCACCAGCATGGCCCTGAATCAGCCCCAGCATTTT.

V and J are TRBV6-6 and TRBJ1-3; D gene uncertain. Per the germline V gene, CDR1 is MNHNY and CDR2 is SVGAGI (reference sequence). Trimming took 0 bases from V and 2 from J, leaving 5 bases between them. The CDR3 has 14 amino acids. The CDR3 nucleotides read TGTGCCAGCAGTTACTCGATGCCTGGAAACACCATATATTTT. It yields the protein CASSYSMPGNTIYF.

This chain joins TRBV15 and TRBJ2-3; D perhaps matches TRBD2 (6 bases). The CDR3 sequence is 16 residues long. Trimming removed 0 bases at V and 3 bases at J, with 13 bases between. Germline V gene lookup returns CDR1 LNHNV and CDR2 YYDKDF (reference sequence). The DNA of the CDR3 is TGTGCCACCAGCAGAGAGGCGGATGGGGGGACAGATACGCAGTATTTT. This translates into CATSREADGGTDTQYF.

This rearrangement joins TRBV7-9 to TRBJ2-2; tentatively, D is TRBD2 (5 bases). Trimming shortened V by 5 bases and J by 5 bases, and 12 bases separated the two germline ends. The CDR3 spans 14 residues. Germline loops: CDR1 SEHNR, CDR2 FQNEAQ (reference sequence). CDR3 nucleotide sequence: TGTGCCAGCAGCCGAGCAGGCGGGACCGGGGAGCTGTTTTTT. This gives the protein CASSRAGGTGELFF.

The chain joins TRBV2 to TRBJ1-2, with D tentatively TRBD1 (5 bases). Trimming removed 7 bases at V and 14 bases at J, with 20 bases between. Germline CDR1 is SNHLY and CDR2 is FYNNEI. This CDR3 is 12 amino acids long. Written as DNA, the CDR3 is TGTGCCAGCACCCTCTCGGGACGGTCAGGAACCTTC. Translated, it gives CASTLSGRSGTF.

The chain combines TRBV28 with TRBJ2-1; 7 bases are shared with TRBD2. The V gene end was trimmed by 6 bases and the J gene end by 6 bases; junction bases not matched to a gene: 23. The CDR3 is made up of 19 amino acids. The germline V gene has CDR1 MDHEN and CDR2 SYDVKM. The CDR3 spells CASSNPGLWGRRSTNEQFF. The CDR3 nucleotides are TGTGCCAGCAGCAATCCGGGACTATGGGGGAGGAGAAGTACCAATGAGCAGTTCTTC.

The chain recombines TRBV7-9 with TRBJ1-3, with unresolved D. Deletions cut 5 bases from V and 7 bases from J, with 18 bases between. CDR1 is SEHNR, CDR2 FQNEAQ, per germline (reference sequence). CDR3 size: 15 residues. CDR3 region: CASSPGLEVGNTIYF. The DNA of the CDR3 is TGTGCCAGCAGCCCTGGACTGGAAGTCGGGAACACCATATATTTT. The variable domain in full, with the rest retrieved from reference TRBV7-9 and TRBJ1-3, is DTGVSQNPRHKITKRGQNVTFRCDPISEHNRLYWYRQTLGQGPEFLTYFQNEAQLEKSRLLSDRFSAERPKGSFSTLEIQRTEQGDSAMYLCASSPGLEVGNTIYFGEGSWLTVV.

This rearrangement joins TRBV7-2 to TRBJ2-7; maybe TRBD2 (6 bases). CDR1 and CDR2 from the germline V gene are SGHTA and FQGNSA. V was clipped by 0 bases and J by 6 bases, with 12 bases between them. The length of the CDR3 is 14 residues. This chain's CDR3 is CASSLAPEGTEQYV. The CDR3 bases are TGTGCCAGCAGCTTAGCTCCGGAGGGAACCGAGCAGTACGTC.

In the case of this clone: At the DNA level, this CDR3 is encoded by other sequences in the same sample as well. This sequence joins TRBV5-1 and TRBJ2-5; possible D gene TRBD1, 7 bases. V was pared by 1 base and J by 2 bases, with 9 bases between. This CDR3 comprises 14 residues. Germline-derived CDR1 and CDR2 are SGHRS and YFSETQ. The DNA for the CDR3 is TGCGCCAGCAGCTTGTCAGGGGGGCAAGAGACCCAGTACTTC. Amino acid sequence: CASSLSGGQETQYF.

The chain is built from TRBV5-6 and TRBJ1-2, with unresolved D. The CDR3 consists of 14 residues. CDR1 SGHDT and CDR2 YYEEEE come from the germline V gene. Trimming pared 0 bases from V and 8 bases from J, leaving 14 bases between. DNA of the CDR3: TGTGCCAGCAGCTTGGGTTCGAGGGTTAGCGGCTACACCTTC. It is translated as CASSLGSRVSGYTF.

V is TRBV11-2 and J is TRBJ1-4, with D maybe TRBD1 (5 bases). The germline V gene has CDR1 SGHAT and CDR2 FQNNGV. V was shortened by 3 bases and J by 8 bases, with 10 bases between the two germline ends. CDR3 length: 13 amino acids. The CDR3 bases are TGTGCCAGCAGCTTTGACAGAGGAGAAAAACTGTTTTTT. It encodes CASSFDRGEKLFF.

The chain uses TRBV10-1 and TRBJ2-5; 11 bases agree with TRBD2. CDR3 length: 13 residues. The germline gives CDR1 WNHNN, CDR2 SYGVQD (reference sequence). DNA of the CDR3: TGCGCTTTTTATAGCGGGAGGGCAGAGACCCAGTACTTC. Protein: CAFYSGRAETQYF.

The chain combines TRBV11-2 with TRBJ2-3; 9 bases align to TRBD2. CDR1 is SGHAT, CDR2 FQNNGV, per germline. J was trimmed by 1 base and V by 1 base; bases with no gene match: 3. The CDR3 runs 16 residues. The CDR3 sequence is CASSLARTSGTDTQYF. The CDR3 DNA is TGTGCCAGCAGCTTAGCCAGGACTAGCGGCACAGATACGCAGTATTTT.